The clone carrying this T cell receptor beta chain showed up just a few times. What it recognizes is unknown. This record belongs to a study of T cells in Graves' hyperthyroidism and ophthalmopathy. About the research overall: Peripheral blood was obtained at initial diagnosis, preceding any treatment. Broader study findings: Peripheral blood also featured most of the thyroid clonotypes expanded above 0.001.

The V and J ends lost 7 bases and 0 bases respectively, with 10 bases between them. The CDR3 is 14 amino acids. Amplification of TCR beta CDR3 regions was performed using RNA transcripts as template. The HTBI primer set served for first-round RT-PCR of the TCR CDR3. TCRdb re-analysed the multiplex PCR reads in MiXCR, keeping a single row per CDR3 protein. The sample holds about 840,000 distinct CDR3 sequences, about 38% seen once. This chain links TRBV12-3 or TRBV12-4 with TRBJ1-5; D uncertain. The specimen was blood. The TCR was taken from a man aged 18 to 35 with Graves' hyperthyroidism. The CDR3 loop reads CASKRTDSNQPQHF. As DNA, the CDR3 is TGTGCCAGCAAAAGGACCGATAGCAATCAGCCCCAGCATTTT.